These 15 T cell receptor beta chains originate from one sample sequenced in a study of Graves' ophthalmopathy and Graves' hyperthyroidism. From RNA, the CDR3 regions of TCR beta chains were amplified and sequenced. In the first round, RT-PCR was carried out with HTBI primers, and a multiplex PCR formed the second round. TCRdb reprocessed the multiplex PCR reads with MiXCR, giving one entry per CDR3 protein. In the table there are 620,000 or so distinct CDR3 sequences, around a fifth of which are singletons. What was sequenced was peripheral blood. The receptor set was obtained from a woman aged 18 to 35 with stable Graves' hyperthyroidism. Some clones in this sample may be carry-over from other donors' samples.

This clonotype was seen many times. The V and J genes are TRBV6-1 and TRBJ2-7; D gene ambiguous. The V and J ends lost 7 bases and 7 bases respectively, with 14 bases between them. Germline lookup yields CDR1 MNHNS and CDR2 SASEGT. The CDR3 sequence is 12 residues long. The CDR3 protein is CASMGFVREQYF. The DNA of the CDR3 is TGTGCCAGCATGGGATTTGTTAGGGAGCAGTACTTC.

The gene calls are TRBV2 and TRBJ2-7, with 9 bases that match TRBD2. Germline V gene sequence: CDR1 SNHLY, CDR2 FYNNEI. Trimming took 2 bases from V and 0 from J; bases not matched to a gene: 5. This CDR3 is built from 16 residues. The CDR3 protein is CASSELTSGSSYEQYF. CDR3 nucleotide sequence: TGTGCCAGCAGTGAACTGACTAGCGGAAGCTCCTACGAGCAGTACTTC.

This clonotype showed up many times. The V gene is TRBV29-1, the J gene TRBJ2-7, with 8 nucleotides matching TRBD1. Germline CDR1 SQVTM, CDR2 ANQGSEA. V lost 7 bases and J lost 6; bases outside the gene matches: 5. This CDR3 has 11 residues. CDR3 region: CSGLTGVEQYF. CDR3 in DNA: TGCAGCGGACTGACAGGGGTCGAGCAGTACTTC.

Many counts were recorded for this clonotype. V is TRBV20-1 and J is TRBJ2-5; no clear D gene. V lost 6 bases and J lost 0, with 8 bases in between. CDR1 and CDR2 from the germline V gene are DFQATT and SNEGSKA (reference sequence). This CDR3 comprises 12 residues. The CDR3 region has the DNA TGCAGTGCATTGAACAACCAAGAGACCCAGTACTTC. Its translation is CSALNNQETQYF.

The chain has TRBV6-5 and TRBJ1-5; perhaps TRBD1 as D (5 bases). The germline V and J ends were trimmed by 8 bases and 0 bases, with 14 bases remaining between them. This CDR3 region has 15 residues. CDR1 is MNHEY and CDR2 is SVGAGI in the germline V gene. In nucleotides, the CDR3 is TGTGCCAGCCGTTTGACAGCATATAGCAATCAGCCCCAGCATTTT. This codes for CASRLTAYSNQPQHF.

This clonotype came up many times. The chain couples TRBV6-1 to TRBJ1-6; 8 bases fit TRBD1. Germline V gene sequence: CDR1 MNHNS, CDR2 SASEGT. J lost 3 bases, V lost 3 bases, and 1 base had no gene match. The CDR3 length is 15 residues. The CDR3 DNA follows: TGTGCCAGCAGTGAGGACAGGGACTATAATTCACCCCTCCACTTT. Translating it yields CASSEDRDYNSPLHF.

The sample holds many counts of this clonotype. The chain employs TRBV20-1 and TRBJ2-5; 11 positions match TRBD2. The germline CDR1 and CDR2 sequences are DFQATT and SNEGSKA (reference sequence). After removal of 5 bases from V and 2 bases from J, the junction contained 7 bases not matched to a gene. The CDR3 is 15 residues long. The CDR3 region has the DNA TGCAGTGCTCTGGCGGCTAGCGGGGGGCAAGAGACCCAGTACTTC. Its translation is CSALAASGGQETQYF.

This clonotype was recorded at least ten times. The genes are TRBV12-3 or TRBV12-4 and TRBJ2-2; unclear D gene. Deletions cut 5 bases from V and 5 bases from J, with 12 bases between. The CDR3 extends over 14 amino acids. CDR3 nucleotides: TGTGCCAGCAGTCCGGGCTTCGGGACCGGGGAGCTGTTTTTT. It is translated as CASSPGFGTGELFF.

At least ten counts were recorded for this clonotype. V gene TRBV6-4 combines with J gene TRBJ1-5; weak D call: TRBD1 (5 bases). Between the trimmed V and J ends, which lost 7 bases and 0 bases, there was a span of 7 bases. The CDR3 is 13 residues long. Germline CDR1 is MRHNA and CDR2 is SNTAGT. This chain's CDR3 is CASTGSSNQPQHF. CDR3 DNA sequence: TGTGCCAGCACAGGGAGTAGCAATCAGCCCCAGCATTTT.

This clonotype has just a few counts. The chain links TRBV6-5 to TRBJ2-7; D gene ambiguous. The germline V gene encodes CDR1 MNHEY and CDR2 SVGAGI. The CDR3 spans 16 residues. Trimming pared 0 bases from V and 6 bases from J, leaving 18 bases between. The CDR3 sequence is CASSYSGLPTVGEQYF. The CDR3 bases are TGTGCCAGCAGTTACTCCGGCCTCCCCACCGTGGGCGAGCAGTACTTC.

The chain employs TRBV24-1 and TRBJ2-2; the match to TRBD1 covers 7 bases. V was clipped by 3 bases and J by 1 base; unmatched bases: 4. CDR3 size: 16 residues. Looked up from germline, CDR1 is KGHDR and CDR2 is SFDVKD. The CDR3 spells CATSDEGTENTGELFF. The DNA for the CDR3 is TGTGCCACCAGTGATGAAGGGACAGAGAACACCGGGGAGCTGTTTTTT.

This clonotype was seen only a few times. CDR3 DNA: TGTGCCACCAGCAGAGGGAGGAGGGTTGGTCCTGAAGCTTTCTTT. Protein product: CATSRGRRVGPEAFF. J is TRBJ1-1 and V is TRBV15; no definite D call. CDR3 size: 15 residues. Trimming cost V 1 base and J 6 bases, with 15 bases left between them. Germline CDR1 reads LNHNV; CDR2 reads YYDKDF (reference sequence).

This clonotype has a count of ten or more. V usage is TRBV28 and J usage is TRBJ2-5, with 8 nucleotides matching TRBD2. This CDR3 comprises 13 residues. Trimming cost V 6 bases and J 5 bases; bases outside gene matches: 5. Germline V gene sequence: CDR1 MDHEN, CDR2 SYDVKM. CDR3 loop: CASRLGLAETQYF. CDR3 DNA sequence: TGTGCCAGCAGGCTCGGACTAGCTGAGACCCAGTACTTC.

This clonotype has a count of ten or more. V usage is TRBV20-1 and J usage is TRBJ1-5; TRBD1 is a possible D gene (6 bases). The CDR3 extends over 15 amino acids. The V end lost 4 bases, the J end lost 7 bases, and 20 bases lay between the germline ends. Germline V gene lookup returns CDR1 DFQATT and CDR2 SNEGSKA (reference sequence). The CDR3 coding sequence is TGCAGTGCTAACATACCTCAGGGGATCGGGCAGCCCCAGCATTTT. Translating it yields CSANIPQGIGQPQHF.

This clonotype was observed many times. The CDR3 DNA reads TGTGCCAGCAGTTTTACAAGAAACCGCAATCAGCCCCAGCATTTT. Translation: CASSFTRNRNQPQHF. The rearrangement uses TRBV27 and TRBJ1-5, with D unclear. This CDR3 comprises 15 residues. The V end lost 3 bases, the J end lost 2 bases, and 11 bases lay between the germline ends. Germline CDR1 MNHEY, CDR2 SMNVEV (reference sequence).